This TCR beta chain came from a study of blood T cell repertoires in COVID-19. For the study at large: Sites in the United States, Italy and Spain provided acute and convalescent COVID-19 samples. T cells, B-cell-depleted T cells, or PBMCs supplied cDNA or gDNA.

Data came from immunoSEQ multiplex PCR; TCRdb stores just in-frame clones and leaves some out. Of 300,000 to 350,000 clones listed, about nine tenths are singletons. CDR1 is MDHEN and CDR2 is SYDVKM in the germline V gene. Trimming removed 3 bases from V and 4 bases from J; junction bases left unmatched: 6. CDR3 length: 16 amino acids. The table lists this clone with a count of one. Seattle-derived patients entered the study during active infection and were followed longitudinally. The sequenced sample was peripheral blood. This TCR was recovered from a man aged 25 to 45 with COVID-19, enrolled during active disease. V is TRBV28 and J is TRBJ2-5, with 12 bases identical to TRBD2. As DNA, the CDR3 is TGTGCCAGCAGTTTCCGACTAGCGGGAGTGGGAGAGACCCAGTACTTC. Translating it yields CASSFRLAGVGETQYF.